The 32 T cell receptor beta chains reported below all come from one sample, sequenced in a study of Tregs in tolerant kidney transplant recipients. Assay used: immunoSEQ multiplex PCR; TCRdb lists only in-frame clones, some missing. This sample has roughly 40,000 clones, with less than 97% found just once. Their specific antigens are unknown. The specimen sequenced was Tregs from blood cultured with allogeneic cells. These receptors originate from a human donor in good health.

The chain recombines TRBV10-1 with TRBJ2-7, with 8 bases lining up with TRBD2. Germline V lookup: CDR1 WNHNN, CDR2 SYGVQD (reference sequence). The CDR3 is made up of 13 amino acids. The V gene end was trimmed by 2 bases and the J gene end by 8 bases; junction bases not matched to a gene: 5. CDR3 in amino acids: CASSELSGSKQYF. The CDR3 DNA reads TGCGCCAGCAGTGAGCTCAGCGGGAGTAAGCAGTACTTC.

This clone occurred once. The chain uses TRBV19 and TRBJ2-1, with 14 bases lining up with TRBD2. Germline V gene sequence: CDR1 LNHDA, CDR2 SQIVND (reference sequence). Losses at the gene ends were 4 bases for V and 9 bases for J; bases not matched to a gene: 11. CDR3 size: 17 residues. The CDR3 region has the DNA TGTGCCAGTAGTAGAGCCGGGACTAGCGGGAGCCGGGGTGAGCAGTTCTTC. It specifies CASSRAGTSGSRGEQFF.

The chain carries TRBV4-2 and TRBJ1-4; TRBD1 matches 7 bases. V shed 4 bases, J shed 7 bases, and the junction held 6 bases outside the gene matches. CDR1 is LGHNA and CDR2 is YNFKEQ in the germline V gene. The CDR3 extends over 14 amino acids. The CDR3 sequence: CASSRQGGGEKLFF. The CDR3 DNA follows: TGTGCCAGCAGCCGACAGGGCGGAGGTGAAAAACTGTTTTTT.

This chain links TRBV4-2 with TRBJ1-1, with D tentatively TRBD1 (6 bases). Trimming took off 6 bases at V and 0 bases at J, with 11 bases between the two ends. The germline V gene has CDR1 LGHNA and CDR2 YNFKEQ. This CDR3 is built from 14 residues. The CDR3 spells CASRSGDMNTEAFF. In DNA, the CDR3 is TGTGCCAGCAGATCGGGGGACATGAACACTGAAGCTTTCTTT.

V and J are TRBV5-5 and TRBJ1-4; weak D call: TRBD1 (5 bases). Germline lookup yields CDR1 SGHKS and CDR2 YYEKEE (reference sequence). With 4 bases removed from V and 4 bases from J, the gap between germline ends came to 11 bases. This CDR3 has 14 residues. CDR3 in amino acids: CASSPGRNNEKLFF. The CDR3 nucleotides read TGTGCCAGCAGCCCGGGACGGAATAATGAAAAACTGTTTTTT.

This rearrangement joins TRBV6-6 to TRBJ2-7, with TRBD2 identical over 7 bases. The CDR3 consists of 13 residues. The germline V gene has CDR1 MNHNY and CDR2 SVGAGI (reference sequence). J was trimmed by 0 bases and V by 5 bases; bases with no gene match: 1. The CDR3 DNA reads as TGTGCCAGCAGTCGGACTAGCTCCTACGAGCAGTACTTC. This codes for CASSRTSSYEQYF.

This rearrangement joins TRBV5-4 to TRBJ1-2; 10 bases map to TRBD1. Per the germline V gene, CDR1 is SGHNT and CDR2 is YYREEE (reference sequence). The V and J ends lost 4 bases and 2 bases, in that order; junction bases with no gene match: 2. The CDR3 loop spans 14 amino acids. The CDR3 protein is CASSLGQGNYGYTF. CDR3 nucleotides: TGTGCCAGCAGCCTGGGACAGGGGAACTATGGCTACACCTTC.

The chain links TRBV9 to TRBJ2-3; the D gene is possibly TRBD2 (7 bases). The CDR3 spans 17 residues. Trimming took 3 bases from V and 3 from J, leaving 20 bases between them. Germline CDR1 reads SGDLS; CDR2 reads YYNGEE. The chain's CDR3 is CASSGQQGGGLTDTQYF. The DNA for the CDR3 is TGTGCCAGCAGCGGCCAACAGGGCGGGGGATTGACAGATACGCAGTATTTT.

This chain joins TRBV30 and TRBJ1-4; 8 bases agree with TRBD1. CDR3 size: 15 residues. J gave up 6 bases and V 1 base, and 7 bases lay outside the gene matches. CDR1 is GTSNPN and CDR2 is SVGIG in the germline V gene (reference sequence). CDR3 amino acids: CAWSDWTGIYEKLFF. The DNA of the CDR3 is TGTGCCTGGAGTGACTGGACAGGGATTTATGAAAAACTGTTTTTT.

CDR3: CSAWGHPLRTQYF. The CDR3 DNA is TGCAGCGCGTGGGGACACCCTCTGAGGACGCAGTATTTT. This chain connects TRBV29-1 to TRBJ2-3; a possible D gene is TRBD1 (6 bases). The length of the CDR3 is 13 residues. The germline CDR1 and CDR2 sequences are SQVTM and ANQGSEA. The V gene lost 7 bases and the J gene lost 9 bases, with 20 bases spanning the gap.

This chain joins TRBV6-1 and TRBJ1-5; D is uncertain. Trimming shortened V by 3 bases and J by 5 bases, and 11 bases separated the two germline ends. The CDR3 runs 14 residues. CDR1 is MNHNS and CDR2 is SASEGT in the germline V gene. In nucleotides, the CDR3 is TGTGCCAGCAGTGAGGCATCCAGCTATCAGCCCCAGCATTTT. Translation gives CASSEASSYQPQHF.

The chain couples TRBV7-9 to TRBJ2-1; 8 nucleotides agree with TRBD2. V lost 6 bases, J lost 0 bases, and 16 bases stayed unmatched. Per the germline V gene, CDR1 is SEHNR and CDR2 is FQNEAQ (reference sequence). The CDR3 covers 19 residues. CDR3 in DNA: TGTGCCAGCAGGCCCTCCGGGGGGGAGGGAGTCCTCTCCTACAATGAGCAGTTCTTC. Its translation is CASRPSGGEGVLSYNEQFF. The variable domain in full, completed from reference TRBV7-9 and TRBJ2-1, reads DTGVSQNPRHKITKRGQNVTFRCDPISEHNRLYWYRQTLGQGPEFLTYFQNEAQLEKSRLLSDRFSAERPKGSFSTLEIQRTEQGDSAMYLCASRPSGGEGVLSYNEQFFGPGTRLTVL.

The V call is TRBV2, the J call TRBJ1-2; weak D call: TRBD1 (5 bases). V lost 2 bases and J lost 8, with 15 bases in between. CDR1 is SNHLY and CDR2 is FYNNEI in the germline V gene. The CDR3 length is 14 residues. The CDR3 bases are TGTGCCAGCAGTGAATGGGGGTTCGCCCGGGGCTACACCTTC. Its translation: CASSEWGFARGYTF.

The V and J genes are TRBV6-5 and TRBJ1-2; TRBD1 agrees at 7 bases. The V segment lost 2 bases and the J segment 3 bases; nucleotides outside the gene matches: 3. The CDR3 extends over 14 amino acids. In germline, CDR1 is MNHEY, CDR2 SVGAGI. The CDR3: CASSYRQGYYGYTF. The CDR3, as DNA: TGTGCCAGCAGTTACCGACAGGGCTACTATGGCTACACCTTC.

The J gene is TRBJ2-6, the V gene TRBV5-4; D possibly corresponds to TRBD2 (5 bases). The germline gives CDR1 SGHNT, CDR2 YYREEE (reference sequence). CDR3 size: 15 residues. Trimming cost V 3 bases and J 0 bases, with 7 bases left between them. This chain's CDR3 is CASSYGGSGANVLTF. Written as DNA, the CDR3 is TGTGCCAGCAGCTATGGAGGCTCTGGGGCCAACGTCCTGACTTTC.

The rearrangement joins TRBV7-2 to TRBJ2-1, with D possibly TRBD2 on 7 matching bases. The CDR3 is 15 residues long. The germline CDR1 and CDR2 sequences are SGHTA and FQGNSA. Trimming shortened V by 7 bases and J by 0 bases, and 13 bases separated the two germline ends. This CDR3 is CASTGGGASYNEQFF. The DNA of the CDR3 is TGTGCCAGCACGGGGGGCGGGGCCTCCTACAATGAGCAGTTCTTC.

The chain employs TRBV6-5 and TRBJ2-1; weak D call: TRBD2 (6 bases). Germline CDR1 and CDR2: MNHEY and SVGAGI. V was trimmed by 2 bases and J by 7 bases, leaving 15 bases between them. This CDR3 is 15 amino acids long. The CDR3 DNA is TGTGCCAGCAGTTACCTGGGGACGGGGAGGAATGAGCAGTTCTTC. The encoded protein is CASSYLGTGRNEQFF.

The rearrangement uses TRBV7-3 and TRBJ2-7; D is ambiguous. The V gene lost 3 bases and the J gene lost 2 bases, with 8 bases spanning the gap. The CDR3 covers 13 residues. CDR1 SGHTA and CDR2 FQGTGA come from the germline V gene. Written as DNA, the CDR3 is TGTGCCAGCAGCTTGGGCCCCCCCTACGAGCAGTACTTC. As protein: CASSLGPPYEQYF.

The gene calls are TRBV9 and TRBJ1-2, with a possible D match to TRBD1 (5 bases). The CDR3 loop spans 13 amino acids. V shed 3 bases and J shed 4 bases, with 10 bases lying between them. Germline values: CDR1 SGDLS, CDR2 YYNGEE. The CDR3 DNA reads TGTGCCAGCAGCGCCCAGGGAGTCTATGGCTACACCTTC. This gives the protein CASSAQGVYGYTF.

This rearrangement joins TRBV5-1 to TRBJ2-3; D unclear. Germline V gives CDR1 SGHRS, CDR2 YFSETQ. V lost 3 bases and J lost 8, with 13 bases in between. The length of the CDR3 is 13 residues. The CDR3 protein is CASSSSFFGTQYF. The CDR3 DNA reads TGCGCCAGCAGCTCGAGTTTTTTTGGTACGCAGTATTTT.

This sequence joins TRBV9 and TRBJ2-4; no firm D call. This CDR3 comprises 13 residues. Germline lookup yields CDR1 SGDLS and CDR2 YYNGEE. V lost 0 bases to trimming and J lost 16 bases, with 17 bases between them. As DNA, the CDR3 is TGTGCCAGCAGCGTAGCGGCAGGTGGTATTTGTTACTTC. This gives the protein CASSVAAGGICYF.

The sample holds one count of this clone. This rearrangement joins TRBV5-1 to TRBJ2-2; no clear D. Germline V gene lookup returns CDR1 SGHRS and CDR2 YFSETQ. Deletions cut 1 base from V and 5 bases from J, with 12 bases between. The CDR3 has 15 residues. The CDR3 sequence: CASSLQISSTGELFF. The CDR3 DNA reads as TGCGCCAGCAGCTTGCAGATCAGTAGTACCGGGGAGCTGTTTTTT.

The chain carries TRBV6-1 and TRBJ1-3; the D is unclear. CDR3 size: 17 residues. Trimming cost V 0 bases and J 0 bases, with 12 bases left between them. Germline CDR1 and CDR2: MNHNS and SASEGT. The CDR3 DNA reads TGTGCCAGCAGTGAAGCGCATTATTACTTCTCTGGAAACACCATATATTTT. Its translation: CASSEAHYYFSGNTIYF.

This clone was observed a single time. The V and J genes are TRBV5-1 and TRBJ1-4; TRBD1 agrees at 7 bases. V shed 5 bases, J shed 0 bases, and the junction held 4 bases outside the gene matches. The CDR3 spans 15 residues. CDR1 is SGHRS and CDR2 is YFSETQ in the germline V gene. The CDR3 is CASRGQSATNEKLFF. CDR3 DNA: TGCGCCAGCAGGGGACAGAGCGCAACTAATGAAAAACTGTTTTTT.

This clone was picked up one time. The J gene is TRBJ2-7, the V gene TRBV6-5; 9 bases match TRBD1. Germline CDR1 is MNHEY and CDR2 is SVGAGI. There are 15 residues in the CDR3. With V trimmed by 0 bases and J by 6 bases, 6 bases remained unmatched. CDR3 sequence (DNA): TGTGCCAGCAGTTACTCCGGGACAGGGCGCTTCGAGCAGTACTTC. Translation gives CASSYSGTGRFEQYF.

V is TRBV6-6 and J is TRBJ2-1; D may be TRBD1 (6 bases). CDR3 length: 13 residues. Germline CDR1 reads MNHNY; CDR2 reads SVGAGI (reference sequence). Trimming left V 8 bases short and J 12 bases short, with 20 bases between. The CDR3 nucleotides read TGTGCCAGCCACGGGACAACCCTCCTCGGGCAGTTCTTC. This sequence encodes CASHGTTLLGQFF.

This chain joins TRBV30 and TRBJ2-3; 8 bases fit TRBD1. The J segment lost 3 bases and the V segment lost 4 bases, leaving 12 bases of the junction unmatched. This CDR3 is 16 amino acids long. From germline, CDR1 is GTSNPN and CDR2 SVGIG (reference sequence). This chain's CDR3 is CAWTEPGQELTDTQYF. For the CDR3, the DNA is TGTGCCTGGACTGAACCGGGACAGGAGCTTACAGATACGCAGTATTTT.

The chain combines TRBV9 with TRBJ1-5, with TRBD1 matching over 9 bases. Losses at the gene ends were 4 bases for V and 3 bases for J; bases not matched to a gene: 17. There are 19 residues in the CDR3. The germline V gene has CDR1 SGDLS and CDR2 YYNGEE. CDR3: CASSSTILGDRELNQPQHF. The CDR3 region has the DNA TGTGCCAGCAGCTCGACGATACTGGGGGACAGGGAACTCAATCAGCCCCAGCATTTT.

The gene calls are TRBV5-6 and TRBJ2-7; no clear D. Per the germline V gene, CDR1 is SGHDT and CDR2 is YYEEEE. V lost 2 bases to trimming and J lost 0 bases, with 12 bases between them. This CDR3 spans 15 amino acids. CDR3 protein: CASSLVGLSSYEQYF. The CDR3 DNA reads as TGTGCCAGCAGCTTAGTCGGGTTGAGCTCCTACGAGCAGTACTTC.

J is TRBJ2-5 and V is TRBV29-1, with 9 bases identical to TRBD2. In germline, CDR1 is SQVTM, CDR2 ANQGSEA. The length of the CDR3 is 14 residues. After removal of 5 bases from V and 3 bases from J, the junction contained 7 bases not matched to a gene. Here the CDR3 reads CSVSSGGLKETQYF. The CDR3 nucleotides are TGCAGCGTTAGTAGCGGGGGCCTCAAAGAGACCCAGTACTTC.

This rearrangement joins TRBV19 to TRBJ1-1, with no clear D. Germline CDR1 LNHDA, CDR2 SQIVND (reference sequence). With 2 bases removed from V and 8 bases from J, the gap between germline ends came to 6 bases. The CDR3 length is 11 residues. The CDR3 DNA reads TGTGCCAGTAGTATACGGAAAGAAGCTTTCTTT. Translating gives CASSIRKEAFF.

This clone is a singleton in its sample. The V gene is TRBV7-2, the J gene TRBJ2-2; 10 nucleotides line up with TRBD2. V gave up 2 bases and J gave up 6 bases; unmatched junction bases: 6. This CDR3 comprises 16 residues. Germline assignment: CDR1 SGHTA and CDR2 FQGNSA. CDR3 bases: TGTGCCAGCAGCTTACAACTAGCGGGATATTCCGGGGAGCTGTTTTTT. This translates into CASSLQLAGYSGELFF.